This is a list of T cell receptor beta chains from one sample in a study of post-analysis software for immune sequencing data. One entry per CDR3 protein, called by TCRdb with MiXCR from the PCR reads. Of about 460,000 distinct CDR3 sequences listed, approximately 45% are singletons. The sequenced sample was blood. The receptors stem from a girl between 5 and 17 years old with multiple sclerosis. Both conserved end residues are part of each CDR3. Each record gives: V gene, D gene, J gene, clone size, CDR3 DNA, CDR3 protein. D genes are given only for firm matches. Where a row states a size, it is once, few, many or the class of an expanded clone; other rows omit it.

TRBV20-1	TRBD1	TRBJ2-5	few	TGCAGTGCTAGAGGTCGCAGGGGGGAGACCCAGTACTTC	CSARGRRGETQYF
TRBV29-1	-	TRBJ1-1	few	TGCAGCGTTGAAGGGGACCCGAACACTGAAGCTTTCTTT	CSVEGDPNTEAFF
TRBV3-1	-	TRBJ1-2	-	TGTGCCAGCAGCCAAACGGTGGGACTCTATGGCTACACCTTC	CASSQTVGLYGYTF
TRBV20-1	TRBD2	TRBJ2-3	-	TGCAGTGCTAGAAAGGGAGGGACTAGCACAGATACGCAGTATTTT	CSARKGGTSTDTQYF
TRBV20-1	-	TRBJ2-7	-	TGCAGTGCTACAGAAGGGGGGCTGTACGAGCAGTACTTC	CSATEGGLYEQYF
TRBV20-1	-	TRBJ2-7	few	TGCAGTGCAGATGCTCGGGGCTCAGCGGATAGCTCCTACGAGCAGTACTTC	CSADARGSADSSYEQYF
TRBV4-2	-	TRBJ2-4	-	TGTGCCAGCAGCCCCCAGACAGGCGGAGGTGAGCAGTACTTC	CASSPQTGGGEQYF
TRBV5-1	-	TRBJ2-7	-	TGCGCCAGCAGTTACGACAGCTCCTACGAGCAGTACTTC	CASSYDSSYEQYF
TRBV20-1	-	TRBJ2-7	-	TGCAGTGCTTTTTCCTACGAGCAGTACTTC	CSAFSYEQYF
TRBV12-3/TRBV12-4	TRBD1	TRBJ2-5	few	TGTGCCAGCAGTGGGGACGGGACAGGAGAGACCCAGTACTTC	CASSGDGTGETQYF
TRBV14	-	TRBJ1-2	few	TGTGCCAGCAGCCAAGATATAGGGGACACCGGCTACACCTTC	CASSQDIGDTGYTF
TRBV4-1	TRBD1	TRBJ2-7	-	TGCGCCAGCAGCCAAGAACAGGGGTACAATGAGCAGTACTTC	CASSQEQGYNEQYF
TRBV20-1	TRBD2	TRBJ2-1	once	TGCAGTGCCCCTGGACTAGCGGGAGGGGGAGCCTACAATGAGCAGTTCTTC	CSAPGLAGGGAYNEQFF
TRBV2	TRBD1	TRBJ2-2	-	TGTGCCAGCAGGGGACAGCGGAACACCGGGGAGCTGTTTTTT	CASRGQRNTGELFF
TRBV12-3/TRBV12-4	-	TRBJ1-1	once	TGTGCCGGCAGCCGAAGTACGCCTGAAGCTTTCTTT	CAGSRSTPEAFF
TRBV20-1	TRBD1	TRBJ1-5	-	TGCAGTGCTAGGGGGACAGCCCTAAAGGGCAATCAGCCCCAGCATTTT	CSARGTALKGNQPQHF
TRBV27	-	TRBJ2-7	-	TGTGCCAGCAGTGAAGATCCCCTAAGGAACGAGCAGTACTTC	CASSEDPLRNEQYF
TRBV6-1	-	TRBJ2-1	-	TGTGCCAGCAGTGACAGGGGTTCCTACAATGAGCAGTTCTTC	CASSDRGSYNEQFF
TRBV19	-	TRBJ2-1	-	TGTGCCAGTAAACGGGACACCTACAATGAGCAGTTCTTC	CASKRDTYNEQFF
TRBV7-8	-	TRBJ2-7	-	TGTGCCAGCAGCTTAGCTAACGGACCCAAAGCCTACGAGCAGTACTTC	CASSLANGPKAYEQYF
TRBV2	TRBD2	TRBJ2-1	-	TGTGCCAGCAGAGAACAAGCGGGAGGTTATTACAATGAGCAGTTCTTC	CASREQAGGYYNEQFF
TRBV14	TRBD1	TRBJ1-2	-	TGTGCCAGCAGCCACACATCGGGACAGGCTAACTATGGCTACACCTTC	CASSHTSGQANYGYTF
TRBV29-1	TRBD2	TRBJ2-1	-	TGCAGCGTTGGGCGACTAGCGGGAGGCCACGGGGATGAGCAGTTCTTC	CSVGRLAGGHGDEQFF
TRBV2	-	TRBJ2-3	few	TGTGCCAGCAGGCCCCGGGACACAGATACGCAGTATTTT	CASRPRDTDTQYF
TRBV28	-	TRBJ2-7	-	TGTGCCAGCAGTTCCGAGATGCCGGCCCTCTACGAGCAGTACTTC	CASSSEMPALYEQYF
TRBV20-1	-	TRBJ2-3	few	TGCAGTGCTAGCAGAGATAGCACAGATACGCAGTATTTT	CSASRDSTDTQYF
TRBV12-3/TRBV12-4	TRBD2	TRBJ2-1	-	TGTGCCAGCAGTTTAGCGCGCGGGAGGGCCGGGGATGAGCAGTTCTTC	CASSLARGRAGDEQFF
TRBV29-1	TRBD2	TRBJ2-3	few	TGCAGCGTTGAAGATCTTAGGCGGGAGGTCACAGATACGCAGTATTTT	CSVEDLRREVTDTQYF
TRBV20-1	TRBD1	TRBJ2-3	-	TGCAGTGCCCTTCCGGGACAGGGCGGCACAGATACGCAGTATTTT	CSALPGQGGTDTQYF
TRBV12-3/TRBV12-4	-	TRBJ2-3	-	TGTGCCAGCAGTTTATCACGCGAGGTCCTCACAGATACGCAGTATTTT	CASSLSREVLTDTQYF
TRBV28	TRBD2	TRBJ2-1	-	TGTGCCAGCAGTTTACTAGCGGGAGAAGGTGGAAATGAGCAGTTCTTC	CASSLLAGEGGNEQFF
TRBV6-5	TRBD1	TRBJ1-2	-	TGTGCCAGCAGTTACGACAGGGGCAGGGGCTACACCTTC	CASSYDRGRGYTF
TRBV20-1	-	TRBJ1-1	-	TGCAGTGCCCGCGAAATCGGCTTTTCTGAAGCTTTCTTT	CSAREIGFSEAFF
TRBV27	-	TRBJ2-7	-	TGTGCCAGCATGGGGTCTTGGGTAGGTGCCTACGAGCAGTACTTC	CASMGSWVGAYEQYF
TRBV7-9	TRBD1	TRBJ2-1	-	TGTGCCAGCAGCCCTCCCCGGACAGGGGTCTATTTTGAGCAGTTCTTC	CASSPPRTGVYFEQFF